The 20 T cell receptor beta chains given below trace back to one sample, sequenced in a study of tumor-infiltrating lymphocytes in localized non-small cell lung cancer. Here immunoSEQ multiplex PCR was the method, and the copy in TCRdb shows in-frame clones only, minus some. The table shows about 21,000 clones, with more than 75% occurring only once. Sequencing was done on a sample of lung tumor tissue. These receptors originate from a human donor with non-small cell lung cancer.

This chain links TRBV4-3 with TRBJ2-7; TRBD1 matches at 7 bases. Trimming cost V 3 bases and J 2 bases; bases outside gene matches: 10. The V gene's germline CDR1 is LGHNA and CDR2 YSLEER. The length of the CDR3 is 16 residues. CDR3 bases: TGCGCCAGCAGCCAGGCTCCGGGACAGTCAGCCTACGAGCAGTACTTC. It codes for CASSQAPGQSAYEQYF.

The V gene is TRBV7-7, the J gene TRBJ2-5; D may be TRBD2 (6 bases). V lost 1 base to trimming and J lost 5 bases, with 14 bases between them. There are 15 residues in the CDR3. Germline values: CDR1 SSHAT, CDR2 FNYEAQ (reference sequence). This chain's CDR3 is CASSLGRGGAETQYF. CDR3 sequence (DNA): TGTGCCAGCAGCTTAGGGAGGGGTGGAGCGGAGACCCAGTACTTC.

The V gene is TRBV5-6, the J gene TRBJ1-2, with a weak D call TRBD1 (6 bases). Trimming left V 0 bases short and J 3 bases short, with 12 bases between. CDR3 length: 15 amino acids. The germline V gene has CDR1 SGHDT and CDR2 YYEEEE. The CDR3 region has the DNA TGTGCCAGCAGCTTGGAGGCAGGGGAGGACTATGGCTACACCTTC. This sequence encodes CASSLEAGEDYGYTF.

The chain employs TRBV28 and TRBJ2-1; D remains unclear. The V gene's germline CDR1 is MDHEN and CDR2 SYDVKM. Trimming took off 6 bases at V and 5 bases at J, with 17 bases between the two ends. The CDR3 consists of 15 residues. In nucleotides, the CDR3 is TGTGCCAGCAGCCCTCCCGACAAATTAAACAATGAGCAGTTCTTC. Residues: CASSPPDKLNNEQFF.

As DNA, the CDR3 is TGTGCCAGCAGCCAGGGACCGAAGGAAGCTTTCTTT. It translates to CASSQGPKEAFF. The rearrangement joins TRBV5-4 to TRBJ1-1; tentatively, D is TRBD1 (5 bases). The germline V and J ends were trimmed by 4 bases and 8 bases, with 12 bases remaining between them. This CDR3 spans 12 amino acids. Germline assignment: CDR1 SGHNT and CDR2 YYREEE (reference sequence).

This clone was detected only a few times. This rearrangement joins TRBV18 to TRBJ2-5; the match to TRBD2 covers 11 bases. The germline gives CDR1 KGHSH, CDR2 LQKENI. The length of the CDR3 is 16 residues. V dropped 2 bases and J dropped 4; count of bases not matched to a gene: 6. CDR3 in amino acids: CASSPTGLADPETQYF. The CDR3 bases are TGTGCCAGCTCACCAACGGGACTAGCGGATCCAGAGACCCAGTACTTC. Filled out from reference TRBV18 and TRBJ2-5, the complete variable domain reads NAGVMQNPRHLVRRRGQEARLRCSPMKGHSHVYWYRQLPEEGLKFMVYLQKENIIDESGMPKERFSAEFPKEGPSILRIQQVVRGDSAAYFCASSPTGLADPETQYFGPGTRLLVL.

In DNA form, the CDR3 reads TGTGCCAGCAGCTTAGCACACGGAGCCTACGAGCAGTACTTC. Translated, it gives CASSLAHGAYEQYF. V is TRBV7-6 and J is TRBJ2-7; D ambiguous. The CDR3 covers 14 residues. V lost 0 bases to trimming and J lost 2 bases, with 8 bases between them. CDR1 and CDR2 from the germline V gene are SGHVS and FNYEAQ. The complete variable domain, with remaining parts taken from reference TRBV7-6 and TRBJ2-7, reads GAGVSQSPRYKVTKRGQDVALRCDPISGHVSLYWYRQALGQGPEFLTYFNYEAQQDKSGLPNDRFSAERPEGSISTLTIQRTEQRDSAMYRCASSLAHGAYEQYFGPGTRLTVT.

The CDR3 sequence: CASSYRLAGENEQFF. As DNA, the CDR3 is TGTGCCAGCAGTTACCGGCTAGCGGGAGAAAATGAGCAGTTCTTC. The chain joins TRBV6-6 to TRBJ2-1; TRBD2 matches 10 bases. V lost 2 bases and J lost 7; bases outside the gene matches: 5. The CDR3 is 15 amino acids. CDR1 MNHNY and CDR2 SVGAGI come from the germline V gene (reference sequence).

The CDR3 coding sequence is TGTGCCAGCAGCCCGCCTGGTTTAGCGGGAGTTAATGAGCAGTTCTTC. Its translation is CASSPPGLAGVNEQFF. This sequence joins TRBV7-8 and TRBJ2-1; 9 nucleotides align to TRBD2. After removal of 5 bases from V and 7 bases from J, the junction contained 12 bases not matched to a gene. CDR1 is SGHVS, CDR2 FQNEAQ, per germline. The CDR3 consists of 16 residues.

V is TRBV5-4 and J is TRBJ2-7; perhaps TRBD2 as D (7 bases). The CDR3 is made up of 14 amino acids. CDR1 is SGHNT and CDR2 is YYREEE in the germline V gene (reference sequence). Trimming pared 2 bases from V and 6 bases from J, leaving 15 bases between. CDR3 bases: TGTGCCAGCAGCTTAGGTGCTAGGGGGGGCGAGCAGTACTTC. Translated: CASSLGARGGEQYF.

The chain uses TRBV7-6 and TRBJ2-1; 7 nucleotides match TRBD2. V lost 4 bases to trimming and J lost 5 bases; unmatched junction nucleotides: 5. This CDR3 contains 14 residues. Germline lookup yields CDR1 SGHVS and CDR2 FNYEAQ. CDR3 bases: TGTGCCAGCAGCTCAGTCGGGGGGAACAATGAGCAGTTCTTC. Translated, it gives CASSSVGGNNEQFF. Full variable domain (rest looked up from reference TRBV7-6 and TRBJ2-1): GAGVSQSPRYKVTKRGQDVALRCDPISGHVSLYWYRQALGQGPEFLTYFNYEAQQDKSGLPNDRFSAERPEGSISTLTIQRTEQRDSAMYRCASSSVGGNNEQFFGPGTRLTVL.

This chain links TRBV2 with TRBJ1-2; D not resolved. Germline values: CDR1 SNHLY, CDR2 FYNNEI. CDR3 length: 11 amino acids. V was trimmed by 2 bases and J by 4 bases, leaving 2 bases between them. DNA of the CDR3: TGTGCCAGCAGTGAATTCTATGGCTACACCTTC. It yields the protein CASSEFYGYTF.

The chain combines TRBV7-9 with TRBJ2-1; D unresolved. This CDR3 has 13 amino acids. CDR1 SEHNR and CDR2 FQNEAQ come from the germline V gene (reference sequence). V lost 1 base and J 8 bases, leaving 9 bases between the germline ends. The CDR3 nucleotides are TGTGCCAGCAGCTTAGTCCTCTCGGATGAGCAGTTCTTC. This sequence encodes CASSLVLSDEQFF.

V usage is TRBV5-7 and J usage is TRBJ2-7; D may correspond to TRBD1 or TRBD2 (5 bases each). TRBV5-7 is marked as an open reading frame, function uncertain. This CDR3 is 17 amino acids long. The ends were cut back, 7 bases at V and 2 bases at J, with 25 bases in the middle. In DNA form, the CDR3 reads TGTGCCAGCCCTCCTCCCCTAAAGGGGCGACTACCCTACGAGCAGTACTTC. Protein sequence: CASPPPLKGRLPYEQYF.

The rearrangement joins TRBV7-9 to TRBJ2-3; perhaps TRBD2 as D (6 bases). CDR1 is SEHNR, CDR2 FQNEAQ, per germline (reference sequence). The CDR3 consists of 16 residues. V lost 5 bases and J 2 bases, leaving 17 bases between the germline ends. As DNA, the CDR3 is TGTGCCAGCAGCCCGGACTATCTTGGCCACACAGATACGCAGTATTTT. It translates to CASSPDYLGHTDTQYF.

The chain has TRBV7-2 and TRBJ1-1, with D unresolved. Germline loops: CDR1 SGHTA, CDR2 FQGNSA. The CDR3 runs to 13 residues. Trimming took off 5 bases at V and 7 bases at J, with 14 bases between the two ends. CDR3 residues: CASSKEVQLEAFF. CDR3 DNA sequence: TGTGCCAGCAGCAAAGAGGTCCAACTTGAAGCTTTCTTT.

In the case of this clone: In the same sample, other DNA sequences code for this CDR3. The CDR3 DNA follows: TGTGCCAGCAGTAGGCTAGCGGGAGCAAACACCGGGGAGCTGTTTTTT. It codes for CASSRLAGANTGELFF. V gene TRBV6-4 combines with J gene TRBJ2-2, with 10 bases that match TRBD2. Trimming took 5 bases from V and 2 from J; bases not matched to a gene: 5. From germline, CDR1 is MRHNA and CDR2 SNTAGT. The CDR3 covers 16 residues.

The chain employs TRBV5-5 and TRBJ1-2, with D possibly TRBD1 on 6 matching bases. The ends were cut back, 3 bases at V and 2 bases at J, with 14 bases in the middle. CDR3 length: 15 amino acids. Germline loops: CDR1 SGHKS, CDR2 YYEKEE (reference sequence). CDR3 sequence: CASSSKGGRNYGYTF. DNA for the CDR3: TGTGCCAGCAGCTCCAAGGGGGGGCGGAACTATGGCTACACCTTC.

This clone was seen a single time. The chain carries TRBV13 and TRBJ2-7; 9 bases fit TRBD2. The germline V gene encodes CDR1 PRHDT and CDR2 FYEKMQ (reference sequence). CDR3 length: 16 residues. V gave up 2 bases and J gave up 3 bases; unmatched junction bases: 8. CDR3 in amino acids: CASSLQFGGGGYEQYF. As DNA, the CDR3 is TGTGCCAGCAGCTTACAATTTGGCGGGGGGGGCTACGAGCAGTACTTC.

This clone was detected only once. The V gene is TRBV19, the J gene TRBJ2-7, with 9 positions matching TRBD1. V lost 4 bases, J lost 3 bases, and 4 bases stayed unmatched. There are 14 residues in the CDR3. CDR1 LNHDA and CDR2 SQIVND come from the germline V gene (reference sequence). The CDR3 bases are TGTGCCAGTAGTACCTCGACAGGGGGCTACGAGCAGTACTTC. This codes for CASSTSTGGYEQYF.